Described below is a single TCR beta chain sequence and its context. The antigen is undetermined. Libraries of TCR beta came from quantitative 5'-RACE with molecular barcodes. TCRdb fed the 5' RACE reads into MiXCR, producing one record per CDR3 protein. The data hold about 160,000 distinct CDR3 sequences, with about a sixth observed a single time. This record belongs to a study of CD8 T cells in ankylosing spondylitis. Overall study findings and caveats: Certain motif variants had earlier been reported in reactive arthritis synovial fluid and blood. There was reportedly significant enrichment of clones that were disease-linked in matched ankylosing spondylitis synovial fluid.

Germline CDR1 and CDR2: DFQATT and SNEGSKA (reference sequence). J lost 6 bases, V lost 1 base, and 6 bases had no gene match. The CDR3 runs to 13 residues. This TCR was sampled from a male donor with ankylosing spondylitis or in good health (not recorded which). The chain carries TRBV20-1 and TRBJ2-7; 7 nucleotides line up with TRBD1. The sample comprised blood, either unsorted or a sorted T cell fraction (not recorded which). The CDR3 reads CSARVSTGPEQYF. The CDR3 DNA sequence: TGCAGTGCTAGAGTTTCGACAGGGCCCGAGCAGTACTTC.